This T cell receptor (beta chain) comes out of a study of PD-1 blockade in mismatch repair-deficient tumors. Study at large: Patients had eleven to twelve mismatch repair-deficient cancer types, all previously treated and progressing. Findings and limits, study-wide: Rapid post-treatment expansion, then contraction, generally preceding radiologic response, marked tumor-resident clones.

Sequencing was performed with immunoSEQ multiplex PCR; in TCRdb, only in-frame clones are kept and a portion is missing. The profile covers about 20,000 clones, with just under 85% appearing a single time and 17% taken by the ten largest. Every patient had mismatch repair deficiency by PCR or immunohistochemistry. The TCR-sequenced patients were a few responders to pembrolizumab. Remarks on this clone: Its antigen is undetermined.

The receptor was isolated from an adult with mismatch repair-deficient cancer. Here the sequenced sample was peripheral blood, taken 2 weeks after starting pembrolizumab.

CDR3 DNA sequence: TGTGCCAGCAGCTCGAGGACAGGAATATTCTCTGGGGCCAACGTCCTGACTTTC. Its protein product is CASSSRTGIFSGANVLTF. The J gene is TRBJ2-6, the V gene TRBV9; TRBD1 matches 7 bases. This CDR3 is built from 18 residues. CDR1 and CDR2 from the germline V gene are SGDLS and YYNGEE. Trimming at V came to 4 bases and at J to 0 bases, leaving 10 bases not matched to a gene.